The 15 T cell receptor beta chains below come from one sample, sequenced in a study of blood T cell repertoires in COVID-19. Method: immunoSEQ multiplex PCR; TCRdb's copy keeps in-frame clones and lacks some. The table shows 300,000 to 400,000 clones, with roughly 87% occurring only once. The source material was peripheral blood. All receptors derive from a young man with COVID-19, enrolled during active disease.

Regarding this clone: Other DNA sequences of this sample code for an identical CDR3. The CDR3 loop reads CASRQDSNQPQHF. CDR3 coding DNA: TGTGCCAGCAGACAGGATAGCAATCAGCCCCAGCATTTT. The rearrangement uses TRBV2 and TRBJ1-5; D is perhaps TRBD1 (5 bases). V was cut by 6 bases and J by 0 bases, with 6 bases left in between. CDR1 is SNHLY and CDR2 is FYNNEI in the germline V gene. The CDR3 is 13 residues long.

This chain links TRBV5-6 with TRBJ1-1; 9 nucleotides line up with TRBD1. Germline CDR1 is SGHDT and CDR2 is YYEEEE. This CDR3 is built from 17 residues. V lost 4 bases to trimming and J lost 0 bases; unmatched junction nucleotides: 10. The CDR3, as DNA: TGTGCCAGCAGCCCGGACAGGGGCTTGTACATGAACACTGAAGCTTTCTTT. Translated: CASSPDRGLYMNTEAFF.

This clone appeared a single time. V is TRBV14 and J is TRBJ2-1; D is perhaps TRBD2 (5 bases). Trimming removed 6 bases from V and 6 bases from J, with 18 bases in between. The CDR3 runs 15 residues. Germline loops: CDR1 SGHDN, CDR2 FVKESK. CDR3 bases: TGTGCCAGCAGTGCTTTCACGGGGATCTTCAATGAGCAGTTCTTC. Translated, it gives CASSAFTGIFNEQFF.

J is TRBJ2-1 and V is TRBV24-1; weak D call: TRBD1 (7 bases). Trimming removed 3 bases at V and 6 bases at J, with 17 bases between. From germline, CDR1 is KGHDR and CDR2 SFDVKD. There are 16 residues in the CDR3. CDR3 DNA: TGTGCCACCAGTGATGCGGGACAGCGAACCGCCAATGAGCAGTTCTTC. The encoded protein is CATSDAGQRTANEQFF.

This clone occurred many times. The rearrangement uses TRBV7-8 and TRBJ2-6; D call uncertain. Germline CDR1 SGHVS, CDR2 FQNEAQ. The CDR3 runs to 14 residues. V lost 4 bases and J lost 4, with 8 bases in between. The CDR3 region is CASSSLSGANVLTF. CDR3 in DNA: TGTGCCAGCAGCTCCTTATCCGGGGCCAACGTCCTGACTTTC.

The rearrangement links TRBV3-1 (or the pseudogene TRBV3-2) to TRBJ2-5; tentatively, D is TRBD2 (5 bases). This CDR3 comprises 13 residues. Germline CDR1 reads LGHDT; CDR2 reads YNNKEL (reference sequence). Trimming pared 1 base from V and 5 bases from J, leaving 8 bases between. This CDR3 reads CASSQVEGETQYF. The CDR3, as DNA: TGTGCCAGCAGCCAAGTTGAGGGCGAGACCCAGTACTTC.

CDR3 DNA: TGTGCCAGCAGCTTAGGGGACAGGCCGACCCAGCATTTT. Translation gives CASSLGDRPTQHF. J is TRBJ1-5 and V is TRBV7-2, with TRBD1 identical over 8 bases. There are 13 residues in the CDR3. Unmatched junction bases numbered 4, after V lost 1 base and J lost 11 bases. CDR1 is SGHTA, CDR2 FQGNSA, per germline.

Points on this clone: The same CDR3 can be traced to other DNA sequences in this sample. V gene TRBV27 combines with J gene TRBJ2-3, with D perhaps matching TRBD1 (6 bases). Germline V gene data show CDR1 as MNHEY and CDR2 as SMNVEV (reference sequence). The CDR3 spans 13 residues. V lost 6 bases to trimming and J lost 1 base, with 8 bases between them. The CDR3 bases are TGTGCCAGCAGGGGACAAGGCACAGATACGCAGTATTTT. Residues: CASRGQGTDTQYF.

The chain links TRBV5-4 to TRBJ2-1, with 9 bases matching TRBD2. The V gene's germline CDR1 is SGHNT and CDR2 YYREEE (reference sequence). The CDR3 totals 15 residues. The V and J ends lost 4 bases and 3 bases, in that order; junction bases with no gene match: 5. This chain's CDR3 is CASSRGGANYNEQFF. The CDR3, as DNA: TGTGCCAGCAGCCGCGGGGGGGCGAACTACAATGAGCAGTTCTTC.

The rearrangement uses TRBV6-1 and TRBJ2-4; 8 bases agree with TRBD1. The CDR3 has 15 amino acids. CDR1 is MNHNS, CDR2 SASEGT, per germline. Germline trimming cut 2 bases from V and 4 bases from J; bases unmatched to any gene: 4. CDR3 DNA sequence: TGTGCCAGCAGTGAAAGATGGACAGGGAAAAACATTCAGTACTTC. This encodes CASSERWTGKNIQYF.

This sequence joins TRBV3-1 (or the pseudogene TRBV3-2) and TRBJ2-4; D is undetermined. Trimming cost V 1 base and J 6 bases, with 4 bases left between them. Per the germline V gene, CDR1 is LGHDT and CDR2 is YNNKEL (reference sequence). There are 12 residues in the CDR3. For the CDR3, the DNA is TGTGCCAGCAGCCAAGCCTTAAACATTCAGTACTTC. Amino acid sequence: CASSQALNIQYF.

The rearrangement links TRBV27 to TRBJ2-7, with TRBD2 matching 12 bases. There are 15 residues in the CDR3. J gave up 2 bases and V 7 bases, and 6 bases lay outside the gene matches. The germline gives CDR1 MNHEY, CDR2 SMNVEV (reference sequence). The CDR3 coding sequence is TGTGCCAGCATTATGACTAGCGGGGGAACCTACGAGCAGTACTTC. Amino acid sequence: CASIMTSGGTYEQYF.

The V gene is TRBV10-3, the J gene TRBJ1-5; no clear D. This CDR3 has 12 residues. Germline loops: CDR1 ENHRY, CDR2 SYGVKD. Between the trimmed V and J ends, which lost 3 bases and 4 bases, there was a span of 4 bases. CDR3 amino acids: CAISEQNQPQHF. The DNA for the CDR3 is TGTGCCATCAGTGAACAGAATCAGCCCCAGCATTTT.

The chain uses TRBV27 and TRBJ2-5; 9 nucleotides match TRBD1. This CDR3 contains 14 residues. Per germline, CDR1 MNHEY and CDR2 SMNVEV (reference sequence). V shed 3 bases, J shed 4 bases, and the junction held 3 bases outside the gene matches. CDR3 loop: CASSFDRGGETQYF. DNA of the CDR3: TGTGCCAGCAGTTTTGACAGGGGGGGAGAGACCCAGTACTTC.

V gene TRBV7-6 combines with J gene TRBJ2-2; 8 bases map to TRBD2. The CDR3 sequence is 16 residues long. Trimming at V came to 5 bases and at J to 4 bases, leaving 9 bases not matched to a gene. CDR1 and CDR2 (germline): SGHVS, FNYEAQ. The CDR3 coding sequence is TGTGCCAGCAGCCCTTCCGGGAGGGCCGTCACCGGGGAGCTGTTTTTT. As protein: CASSPSGRAVTGELFF.